Below are 16 T cell receptor beta chains sequenced from a single sample in a study of beta chain features in type 1 diabetes. General study findings and limits: Shorter TCRB CDR3s, moderately but significantly so, marked every one of the four CD4+ subsets in Type 1 diabetes patients.

These receptors are not linked to any known antigen. The sequenced template was cDNA made from the entire isolated RNA. Generated by immunoSEQ multiplex PCR, the TCRdb table keeps only in-frame clones and is missing some. The table shows 250,000 to 350,000 clones, with over 14% occurring only once. Material: naive CD4+ T cells from blood. These receptors all stem from a man aged 18-30 years with type 1 diabetes.

V usage is TRBV27 and J usage is TRBJ2-7; 11 nucleotides align to TRBD2. Germline CDR1 is MNHEY and CDR2 is SMNVEV (reference sequence). This CDR3 region has 15 residues. Unmatched junction bases numbered 10, after V lost 10 bases and J lost 2 bases. The CDR3 protein is CATKGLAGGTYEQYF. In nucleotides, the CDR3 is TGTGCCACCAAAGGGCTAGCGGGGGGAACCTACGAGCAGTACTTC.

This clone was observed a handful of times. This chain joins TRBV6-1 and TRBJ2-7; TRBD1 agrees at 8 bases. The CDR3 covers 14 residues. Trimming removed 6 bases from V and 0 bases from J; junction bases left unmatched: 4. Germline lookup yields CDR1 MNHNS and CDR2 SASEGT. CDR3 DNA: TGTGCCAGCAGGCGGGACAGGACCTCCTACGAGCAGTACTTC. It yields the protein CASRRDRTSYEQYF.

The chain uses TRBV7-2 and TRBJ2-7, with TRBD1 as a possible D gene (6 bases). Deletions cut 5 bases from V and 3 bases from J, with 8 bases between. Germline-derived CDR1 and CDR2 are SGHTA and FQGNSA. The CDR3 consists of 12 residues. The CDR3 DNA follows: TGTGCCAGCAGCATGGACAGCTACGAGCAGTACTTC. Its translation: CASSMDSYEQYF.

The chain links TRBV6-6 to TRBJ2-2; tentative D call: TRBD1 (5 bases). The V gene lost 2 bases and the J gene lost 1 base, with 8 bases spanning the gap. Looked up from germline, CDR1 is MNHNY and CDR2 is SVGAGI (reference sequence). The CDR3 has 15 residues. CDR3 in amino acids: CASSYGAKNTGELFF. CDR3 nucleotide sequence: TGTGCCAGCAGTTACGGGGCTAAGAACACCGGGGAGCTGTTTTTT.

This clone was detected only a few times. This chain links TRBV28 with TRBJ1-2; the match to TRBD1 covers 9 bases. V gave up 5 bases and J gave up 3 bases; unmatched junction bases: 10. The germline V gene encodes CDR1 MDHEN and CDR2 SYDVKM. The CDR3 covers 16 residues. CDR3 loop: CASSPPGTGHYYGYTF. DNA for the CDR3: TGTGCCAGCAGTCCGCCGGGGACAGGGCATTACTATGGCTACACCTTC.

The chain couples TRBV18 to TRBJ2-7, with TRBD2 as a possible D gene (6 bases). Germline CDR1 reads KGHSH; CDR2 reads LQKENI. CDR3 length: 14 residues. Trimming took 4 bases from V and 6 from J, leaving 16 bases between them. CDR3 loop: CASSRSGSQGEQYF. In DNA, the CDR3 is TGTGCCAGCTCACGTTCCGGGAGTCAAGGCGAGCAGTACTTC.

In its sample, this clone was seen a few times. The rearrangement uses TRBV7-6 and TRBJ2-7; possible D gene TRBD2, 6 bases. Trimming took off 1 base at V and 6 bases at J, with 10 bases between the two ends. CDR1 and CDR2 (germline): SGHVS, FNYEAQ. The CDR3 runs 13 residues. The CDR3 protein is CASSLEEGGEQYF. CDR3 nucleotides: TGTGCCAGCAGCTTAGAGGAGGGAGGCGAGCAGTACTTC.

This clone was observed a handful of times. V gene TRBV11-2 combines with J gene TRBJ2-3; D is undetermined. This CDR3 comprises 15 residues. Deletions cut 8 bases from V and 7 bases from J, with 22 bases between. Germline loops: CDR1 SGHAT, CDR2 FQNNGV. The chain's CDR3 is CASRSPGGRRNTQYF. For the CDR3, the DNA is TGTGCCAGCCGCTCTCCGGGTGGAAGGCGCAATACGCAGTATTTT. Using reference TRBV11-2 and TRBJ2-3 for the parts outside the CDR3, the full variable domain is EAGVAQSPRYKIIEKRQSVAFWCNPISGHATLYWYQQILGQGPKLLIQFQNNGVVDDSQLPKDRFSAERLKGVDSTLKIQPAKLEDSAVYLCASRSPGGRRNTQYFGPGTRLTVL.

The V gene is TRBV19, the J gene TRBJ1-1; D is perhaps TRBD1 (5 bases). The germline V gene has CDR1 LNHDA and CDR2 SQIVND (reference sequence). Trimming removed 6 bases at V and 1 base at J, with 15 bases between. The length of the CDR3 is 15 residues. The CDR3 bases are TGTGCCAGTAGAAATCGTGGAGGGGCGAACACTGAAGCTTTCTTT. It yields the protein CASRNRGGANTEAFF.

This chain links TRBV4-1 with TRBJ2-7; 9 bases align to TRBD1. The length of the CDR3 is 14 residues. V lost 9 bases and J lost 5; bases outside the gene matches: 11. CDR1 and CDR2 from the germline V gene are MGHRA and YSYEKL. The CDR3 is CASARTGDYNEQYF. For the CDR3, the DNA is TGCGCCAGTGCCCGGACAGGGGACTACAACGAGCAGTACTTC.

This clone was seen a handful of times. The chain recombines TRBV5-1 with TRBJ2-7; weak D call: TRBD1 (6 bases). Between the trimmed V and J ends, which lost 3 bases and 1 base, there was a span of 14 bases. The length of the CDR3 is 15 residues. Germline V lookup: CDR1 SGHRS, CDR2 YFSETQ. The CDR3 region has the DNA TGCGCCAGCAGCTCCCTGACAGGTGGGTCCTACGAGCAGTACTTC. Residues: CASSSLTGGSYEQYF.

There are a few counts of this clone. DNA for the CDR3: TGTGCCAGCAGTGAAACAGGGGGCCCGAACACCGGGGAGCTGTTTTTT. Translated, it gives CASSETGGPNTGELFF. This rearrangement joins TRBV25-1 to TRBJ2-2; 9 bases are shared with TRBD1. From germline, CDR1 is MGHDK and CDR2 SYGVNS. CDR3 length: 16 residues. The V segment lost 2 bases and the J segment 0 bases; nucleotides outside the gene matches: 1.

The V and J genes are TRBV7-9 and TRBJ1-4; TRBD1 aligns across 9 bases. The CDR3 loop spans 16 amino acids. V was pared by 5 bases and J by 0 bases, with 4 bases of the junction left unmatched. Per the germline V gene, CDR1 is SEHNR and CDR2 is FQNEAQ (reference sequence). CDR3: CASSEGQGATNEKLFF. DNA of the CDR3: TGTGCCAGCAGCGAGGGACAGGGCGCAACTAATGAAAAACTGTTTTTT.

The J gene is TRBJ2-1, the V gene TRBV2, with D perhaps TRBD2 (5 bases). V was pared by 7 bases and J by 8 bases, with 6 bases between. CDR1 SNHLY and CDR2 FYNNEI come from the germline V gene. The CDR3 consists of 10 residues. CDR3 region: CASNGDEQFF. The CDR3 nucleotides read TGTGCCAGCAACGGGGATGAGCAGTTCTTC.

This clone appeared a few times. The J gene is TRBJ1-5, the V gene TRBV28; D is ambiguous. CDR3 length: 15 residues. V lost 7 bases, J lost 1 base, and 14 bases lay in between. CDR1 and CDR2 from the germline V gene are MDHEN and SYDVKM. CDR3 in amino acids: CASKPGGRSNQPQHF. DNA for the CDR3: TGTGCCAGCAAACCGGGAGGGAGAAGCAATCAGCCCCAGCATTTT. Complete variable domain (other parts from reference TRBV28 and TRBJ1-5): DVKVTQSSRYLVKRTGEKVFLECVQDMDHENMFWYRQDPGLGLRLIYFSYDVKMKEKGDIPEGYSVSREKKERFSLILESASTNQTSMYLCASKPGGRSNQPQHFGDGTRLSIL.

V and J are TRBV5-4 and TRBJ2-5; TRBD1 matches at 9 bases. The germline V gene encodes CDR1 SGHNT and CDR2 YYREEE (reference sequence). CDR3 length: 15 residues. The J segment lost 2 bases and the V segment lost 4 bases, leaving 6 bases of the junction unmatched. This CDR3 reads CASSDGQGRQETQYF. The CDR3 DNA follows: TGTGCCAGCAGCGACGGACAGGGGCGACAAGAGACCCAGTACTTC.